This is a list of T cell receptor beta chains from one sample in a study of CD8 T cells in ankylosing spondylitis. MiXCR, applied by TCRdb to the 5' RACE reads, yields one record per CDR3 protein. The table records under 200,000 distinct CDR3 sequences, around a tenth of them present only once. Specimen: blood, either unsorted or a sorted T cell fraction (not recorded which). These receptors came from a female donor with ankylosing spondylitis or in good health (not recorded which). Both conserved end residues are part of each CDR3. The order of the fields is CDR3 DNA, CDR3 protein, V gene, J gene, clone size, D gene. The D gene is left open where the match is weak. Size tells how often a clone was seen (once, few, many) or the class of an expanded clone, and some rows leave it out.

cdr3_nt: TGTGCCAGTACCCCTAAGGGGGAATTATGGAATGAGCAGTTCTTC
cdr3_aa: CASTPKGELWNEQFF
v_call: TRBV19
j_call: TRBJ2-1
clone_size: few
d_call: NA

cdr3_nt: TGTGCCAGCAGCTCCGCCGGGACAGAGTTTTTTTTTTCGGCTAATGAAAAACTGTTTTTT
cdr3_aa: CASSSAGTEFFFSANEKLFF
v_call: TRBV11-2
j_call: TRBJ1-4
clone_size: NA
d_call: TRBD1

cdr3_nt: TGCAGTGCTAGATTTGGACAGGGGGACACTGAAGCTTTCTTT
cdr3_aa: CSARFGQGDTEAFF
v_call: TRBV20-1
j_call: TRBJ1-1
clone_size: few
d_call: TRBD1

cdr3_nt: TGTGCCAGCAGCCCGAGCTGGCGAGATACGCAGTATTTT
cdr3_aa: CASSPSWRDTQYF
v_call: TRBV27
j_call: TRBJ2-3
clone_size: NA
d_call: NA

cdr3_nt: TGTGCCAGCAGTCCCGGGACAGGGGGCTACGAGCAGTACTTC
cdr3_aa: CASSPGTGGYEQYF
v_call: TRBV5-4
j_call: TRBJ2-7
clone_size: many
d_call: TRBD1

cdr3_nt: TGTGCCAGCAGCCCAAGCGAAGGAGCCCAGTACTTC
cdr3_aa: CASSPSEGAQYF
v_call: TRBV14
j_call: TRBJ2-5
clone_size: few
d_call: NA

cdr3_nt: TGTGCCAGCAGCTTAAGTTCCAGGCGCCTATCGTCTAATGAAAAACTGTTTTTT
cdr3_aa: CASSLSSRRLSSNEKLFF
v_call: TRBV11-1
j_call: TRBJ1-4
clone_size: few
d_call: NA

cdr3_nt: TGTGCCACCGGCCGCCTCAGCAGCAATCAGCCCCAGCATTTT
cdr3_aa: CATGRLSSNQPQHF
v_call: TRBV15
j_call: TRBJ1-5
clone_size: NA
d_call: NA

cdr3_nt: TGTGCCAGCAGCCCGACGGACCGAGCCTCCTACGAGCAGTACTTC
cdr3_aa: CASSPTDRASYEQYF
v_call: TRBV9
j_call: TRBJ2-7
clone_size: many
d_call: NA

cdr3_nt: TGCAGTGCCCATAGGTACAATGAGCAGTTCTTC
cdr3_aa: CSAHRYNEQFF
v_call: TRBV20-1
j_call: TRBJ2-1
clone_size: many
d_call: NA

cdr3_nt: TGTGCCAGCAGCGCCACCGGGGGCCCGAACACCGGGGAGCTGTTTTTT
cdr3_aa: CASSATGGPNTGELFF
v_call: TRBV9
j_call: TRBJ2-2
clone_size: few
d_call: NA

cdr3_nt: TGCGCCAGCAGCCCGAGGTCGGGGCAGAGGGATACGCAGTATTTT
cdr3_aa: CASSPRSGQRDTQYF
v_call: TRBV5-1
j_call: TRBJ2-3
clone_size: many
d_call: NA

cdr3_nt: TGTGCCAGCAGCCCGGCGACGGGACTACCGTTCGAGCAGTACTTC
cdr3_aa: CASSPATGLPFEQYF
v_call: TRBV7-9
j_call: TRBJ2-7
clone_size: few
d_call: TRBD2

cdr3_nt: TGCGCCAGCAGCCAAGATCCGGGACTAGTCGGCACAGATACGCAGTATTTT
cdr3_aa: CASSQDPGLVGTDTQYF
v_call: TRBV4-3
j_call: TRBJ2-3
clone_size: many
d_call: TRBD2

cdr3_nt: TGTGCCAGCAGCGTGGAGGGAGGGATTCAGTACTTC
cdr3_aa: CASSVEGGIQYF
v_call: TRBV9
j_call: TRBJ2-4
clone_size: many
d_call: TRBD2

cdr3_nt: TGTGCCACCAGTGATGTAAAGGGGGAGCAGTACTTC
cdr3_aa: CATSDVKGEQYF
v_call: TRBV24-1
j_call: TRBJ2-7
clone_size: many
d_call: NA